The 18 T cell receptor beta chains given below trace back to one sample, sequenced in a study of cytomegalovirus exposure and HLA in healthy donors. In the PCR, 60 Vbeta and 13 Jbeta primers were used. Using immunoSEQ multiplex PCR, the repertoire was profiled, and TCRdb retains in-frame clones only, with some absent. Of about 170,000 clones listed, 82% are singletons. The sequencing sample was made of PBMCs. These receptors all come from a male donor in good health and CMV-seronegative.

The gene calls are TRBV14 and TRBJ2-1, with 13 bases lining up with TRBD2. The CDR3 covers 18 residues. V lost 1 base and J lost 9; bases outside the gene matches: 12. In germline, CDR1 is SGHDN, CDR2 FVKESK. The CDR3 nucleotides are TGTGCCAGCAGCCAAGCTCGGCTTACTAGCGGGAGGGGGACTGAGCAGTTCTTC. Protein product: CASSQARLTSGRGTEQFF.

The chain is built from TRBV6-5 and TRBJ1-6; tentatively, D is TRBD1 (6 bases). Germline V gene sequence: CDR1 MNHEY, CDR2 SVGAGI. This CDR3 is built from 14 residues. V shed 6 bases and J shed 5 bases, with 11 bases lying between them. The CDR3 DNA is TGTGCCAGCAGCACAGGGTCAGATAATTCACCCCTCCACTTT. Amino acids: CASSTGSDNSPLHF.

This rearrangement joins TRBV7-9 to TRBJ1-1; 8 bases match TRBD1. The junction had 1 base not matched to a gene; V was cut back by 1 base and J by 3 bases. CDR3 length equals 14 residues. Germline CDR1 reads SEHNR; CDR2 reads FQNEAQ (reference sequence). CDR3: CASSLGTGHTEAFF. The CDR3 region has the DNA TGTGCCAGCAGCTTAGGGACAGGGCACACTGAAGCTTTCTTT.

V is TRBV30 and J is TRBJ1-2; D may be TRBD1 (6 bases). The germline V and J ends were trimmed by 3 bases and 8 bases, with 13 bases remaining between them. The CDR3 is 12 residues long. Germline CDR1 reads GTSNPN; CDR2 reads SVGIG (reference sequence). CDR3 in amino acids: CAWSGTRVGYTF. CDR3 DNA sequence: TGTGCCTGGAGCGGGACACGGGTCGGCTACACCTTC.

The V call is TRBV11-3, the J call TRBJ2-2; 8 nucleotides align to TRBD1. Unmatched junction bases numbered 6, after V lost 6 bases and J lost 0 bases. The germline gives CDR1 SGHNT, CDR2 YENEEA. The CDR3 runs 16 residues. CDR3: CASSLQGGSNTGELFF. CDR3 coding DNA: TGTGCCAGCAGTTTACAGGGGGGTTCGAACACCGGGGAGCTGTTTTTT.

J is TRBJ2-1 and V is TRBV27, with D maybe TRBD1 (6 bases). CDR1 and CDR2 from the germline V gene are MNHEY and SMNVEV (reference sequence). V gave up 7 bases and J gave up 4 bases, with 14 bases separating them. CDR3 length: 14 amino acids. CDR3 residues: CASKDTDRYNEQFF. CDR3 sequence (DNA): TGTGCCAGCAAGGACACGGACAGATACAATGAGCAGTTCTTC.

The chain carries TRBV7-2 and TRBJ1-2; no clear D. This CDR3 region has 13 residues. Trimming left V 5 bases short and J 6 bases short, with 13 bases between. The germline CDR1 and CDR2 sequences are SGHTA and FQGNSA. The CDR3 DNA reads as TGTGCCAGCAGCCTGGGTGCGGCTAATGGCTACACCTTC. Protein product: CASSLGAANGYTF.

CDR3 DNA sequence: TGTGCCAGCAGCGTAGGAACAAATCGGAACACTGAAGCTTTCTTT. This gives the protein CASSVGTNRNTEAFF. The chain uses TRBV9 and TRBJ1-1; D gene uncertain. Trimming shortened V by 0 bases and J by 1 base, and 10 bases separated the two germline ends. Germline values: CDR1 SGDLS, CDR2 YYNGEE. The length of the CDR3 is 15 residues.

This clone was seen just once. This chain links TRBV15 with TRBJ2-5; 10 nucleotides align to TRBD2. Per the germline V gene, CDR1 is LNHNV and CDR2 is YYDKDF (reference sequence). This CDR3 spans 16 amino acids. After removal of 0 bases from V and 5 bases from J, the junction contained 6 bases not matched to a gene. For the CDR3, the DNA is TGTGCCACCAGCAGAGATCCTAGCGGGGGATGGGAGACCCAGTACTTC. It codes for CATSRDPSGGWETQYF.

J is TRBJ2-1 and V is TRBV27; TRBD2 matches at 10 bases. Germline CDR1 is MNHEY and CDR2 is SMNVEV (reference sequence). The CDR3 spans 13 residues. V dropped 8 bases and J dropped 5; count of bases not matched to a gene: 3. This CDR3 reads CASSGTSDNEQFF. CDR3 DNA: TGTGCCAGCTCCGGGACTAGCGACAATGAGCAGTTCTTC.

The chain links TRBV10-3 to TRBJ2-1; no firm D call. Germline assignment: CDR1 ENHRY and CDR2 SYGVKD. Trimming left V 0 bases short and J 6 bases short, with 9 bases between. The CDR3 extends over 14 amino acids. For the CDR3, the DNA is TGTGCCATCAGTGAGTCCGGTGACATCAATGAGCAGTTCTTC. As protein: CAISESGDINEQFF.

The table lists this clone with a count of one. The V call is TRBV2, the J call TRBJ2-5, with D perhaps TRBD1 (6 bases). Germline-derived CDR1 and CDR2 are SNHLY and FYNNEI. The CDR3 runs to 15 residues. With 7 bases removed from V and 3 bases from J, the gap between germline ends came to 18 bases. The CDR3 DNA sequence: TGTGCCAGCACCCGCACCGGGACATCTAAAGAGACCCAGTACTTC. This gives the protein CASTRTGTSKETQYF.

This clone was counted a few times. CDR3 nucleotides: TGTGCCACCGCCGGTGCGGGAGGTATATACACCGGGGAGCTGTTTTTT. Its protein is CATAGAGGIYTGELFF. The gene calls are TRBV10-3 and TRBJ2-2, with TRBD2 matching 8 bases. The V segment lost 10 bases and the J segment 3 bases; nucleotides outside the gene matches: 13. The V gene's germline CDR1 is ENHRY and CDR2 SYGVKD. CDR3 length equals 16 residues.

This clone was counted only a few times. The genes are TRBV27 and TRBJ1-3, with TRBD1 matching 9 bases. Trimming cost V 3 bases and J 4 bases; bases outside gene matches: 4. The CDR3 has 15 amino acids. Per germline, CDR1 MNHEY and CDR2 SMNVEV (reference sequence). The CDR3 loop is CASSFTGGDGNTIYF. The DNA for the CDR3 is TGTGCCAGCAGTTTTACAGGGGGCGACGGAAACACCATATATTTT.

The chain joins TRBV11-3 to TRBJ2-3; 9 nucleotides match TRBD1. This CDR3 has 16 amino acids. V lost 5 bases, J lost 4 bases, and 10 bases stayed unmatched. CDR1 and CDR2 from the germline V gene are SGHNT and YENEEA. The CDR3 reads CASSPQGQGGADTQYF. CDR3 coding DNA: TGTGCCAGCAGCCCCCAGGGACAGGGTGGAGCAGATACGCAGTATTTT. Drawing the rest from reference TRBV11-3 and TRBJ2-3, the complete variable domain is EAGVVQSPRYKIIEKKQPVAFWCNPISGHNTLYWYLQNLGQGPELLIRYENEEAVDDSQLPKDRFSAERLKGVDSTLKIQPAELGDSAVYLCASSPQGQGGADTQYFGPGTRLTVL.

The V and J genes are TRBV28 and TRBJ2-5; tentative D call: TRBD1 (6 bases). The J call may be incorrect, as the DNA end agrees better with TRBJ2-7. CDR1 and CDR2 (germline): MDHEN, SYDVKM. CDR3 length: 14 amino acids. CDR3 residues: CASSLYGGFYEQYF. The CDR3 bases are TGTGCCAGCAGTTTATATGGGGGCTTCTACGAGCAGTACTTC.

The chain couples TRBV5-4 to TRBJ1-2; the match to TRBD1 covers 8 bases. This CDR3 is 16 amino acids long. Germline CDR1 is SGHNT and CDR2 is YYREEE (reference sequence). Trimming took 4 bases from V and 4 from J; bases not matched to a gene: 12. Here the CDR3 DNA reads TGTGCCAGCAGCGGGTCCTCGGGACAGGCTTTCTATGGCTACACCTTC. Encoded protein: CASSGSSGQAFYGYTF. The full variable domain, in which reference TRBV5-4 and TRBJ1-2 provide the parts outside the CDR3, is ETGVTQSPTHLIKTRGQQVTLRCSSQSGHNTVSWYQQALGQGPQFIFQYYREEENGRGNFPPRFSGLQFPNYSSELNVNALELDDSALYLCASSGSSGQAFYGYTFGSGTRLTVV.

V gene TRBV28 combines with J gene TRBJ2-1, with TRBD1 identical over 8 bases. With 2 bases clipped from V and 6 bases from J, the junction kept 9 bases outside the gene matches. The CDR3 is 16 residues long. CDR1 and CDR2 from the germline V gene are MDHEN and SYDVKM. The CDR3 here is CASSLTGTGGRNEQFF. The CDR3 bases are TGTGCCAGCAGTTTAACCGGGACAGGAGGCCGCAATGAGCAGTTCTTC. The variable domain in full, completed from reference TRBV28 and TRBJ2-1, reads DVKVTQSSRYLVKRTGEKVFLECVQDMDHENMFWYRQDPGLGLRLIYFSYDVKMKEKGDIPEGYSVSREKKERFSLILESASTNQTSMYLCASSLTGTGGRNEQFFGPGTRLTVL.